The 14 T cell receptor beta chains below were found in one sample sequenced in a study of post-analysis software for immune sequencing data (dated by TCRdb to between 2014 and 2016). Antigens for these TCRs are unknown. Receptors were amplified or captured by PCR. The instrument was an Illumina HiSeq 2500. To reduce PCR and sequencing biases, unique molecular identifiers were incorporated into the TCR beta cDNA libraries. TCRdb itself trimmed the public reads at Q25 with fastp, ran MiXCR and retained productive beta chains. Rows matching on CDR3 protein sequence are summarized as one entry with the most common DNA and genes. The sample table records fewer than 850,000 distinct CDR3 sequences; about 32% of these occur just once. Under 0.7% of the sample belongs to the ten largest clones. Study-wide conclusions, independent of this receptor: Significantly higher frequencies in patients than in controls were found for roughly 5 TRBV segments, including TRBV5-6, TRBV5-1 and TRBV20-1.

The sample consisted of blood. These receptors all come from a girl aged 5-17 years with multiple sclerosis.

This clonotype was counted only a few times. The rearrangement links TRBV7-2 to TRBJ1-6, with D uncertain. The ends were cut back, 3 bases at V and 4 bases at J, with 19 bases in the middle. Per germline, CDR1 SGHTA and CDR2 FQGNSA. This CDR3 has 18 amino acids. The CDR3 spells CASSFHSRKGRYNSPLHF. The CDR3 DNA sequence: TGTGCCAGCAGCTTCCACTCCCGGAAAGGGCGGTATAATTCACCCCTCCACTTT.

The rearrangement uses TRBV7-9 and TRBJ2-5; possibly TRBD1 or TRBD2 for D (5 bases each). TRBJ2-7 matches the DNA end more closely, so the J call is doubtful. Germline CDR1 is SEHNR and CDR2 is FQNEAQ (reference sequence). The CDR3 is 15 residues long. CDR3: CASSLARAGYDEQYF. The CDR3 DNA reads TGTGCCAGCAGCTTAGCGAGGGCAGGGTACGACGAGCAGTACTTC.

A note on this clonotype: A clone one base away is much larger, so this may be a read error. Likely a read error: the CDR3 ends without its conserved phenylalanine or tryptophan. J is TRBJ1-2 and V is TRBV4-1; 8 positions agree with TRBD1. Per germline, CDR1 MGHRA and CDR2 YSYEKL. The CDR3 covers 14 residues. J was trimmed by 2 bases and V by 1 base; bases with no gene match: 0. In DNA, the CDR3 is TGCGCCAGCAGCCAAGGGACAGGGAACTATGGCTACACCTGC. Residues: CASSQGTGNYGYTC.

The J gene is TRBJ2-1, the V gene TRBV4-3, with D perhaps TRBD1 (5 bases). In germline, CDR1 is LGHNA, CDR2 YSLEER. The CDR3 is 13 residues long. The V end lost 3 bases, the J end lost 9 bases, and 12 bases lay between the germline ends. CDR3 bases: TGCGCCAGCAGCCACCGCCAGGGCCTTGAGCAGTTCTTC. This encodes CASSHRQGLEQFF.

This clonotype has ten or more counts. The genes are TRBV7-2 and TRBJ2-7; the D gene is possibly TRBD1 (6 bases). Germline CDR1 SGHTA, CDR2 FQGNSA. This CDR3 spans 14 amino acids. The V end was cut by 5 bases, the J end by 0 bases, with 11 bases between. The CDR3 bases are TGTGCCAGCAGCCTCCGGGACACCTCCTACGAGCAGTACTTC. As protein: CASSLRDTSYEQYF.

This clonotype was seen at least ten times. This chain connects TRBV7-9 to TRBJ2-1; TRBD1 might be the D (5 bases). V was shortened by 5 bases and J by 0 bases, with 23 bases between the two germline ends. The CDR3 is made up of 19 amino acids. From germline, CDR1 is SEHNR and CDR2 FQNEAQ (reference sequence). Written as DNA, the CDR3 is TGTGCCAGCAGCCCCACGCAGCAGGGCCTCGTCAGCTCCTACAATGAGCAGTTCTTC. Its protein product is CASSPTQQGLVSSYNEQFF.

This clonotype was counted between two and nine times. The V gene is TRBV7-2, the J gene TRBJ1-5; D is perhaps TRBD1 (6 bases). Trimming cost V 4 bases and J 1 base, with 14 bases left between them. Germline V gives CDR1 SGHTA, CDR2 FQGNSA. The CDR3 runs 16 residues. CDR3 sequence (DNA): TGTGCCAGCAGCTCTGCCGCGACAGGAAGCAATCAGCCCCAGCATTTT. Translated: CASSSAATGSNQPQHF.

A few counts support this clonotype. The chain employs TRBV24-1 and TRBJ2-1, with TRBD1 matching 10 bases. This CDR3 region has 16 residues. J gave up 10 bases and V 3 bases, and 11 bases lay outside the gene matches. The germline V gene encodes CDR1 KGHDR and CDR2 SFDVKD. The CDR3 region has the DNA TGTGCCACCAGTGATCAAGGGGACAGGGGATTTTGGGAGCAGTTCTTC. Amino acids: CATSDQGDRGFWEQFF.

The CDR3, as DNA: TGTGCCAGCAGCTTAGTAATGACTAGCGGGATGGAGCAGTTCTTC. Protein sequence: CASSLVMTSGMEQFF. The chain recombines TRBV7-2 with TRBJ2-1; 11 bases are shared with TRBD2. The germline V gene encodes CDR1 SGHTA and CDR2 FQGNSA. J lost 10 bases, V lost 1 base, and 6 bases had no gene match. CDR3 length equals 15 residues. Looking up the rest from reference TRBV7-2 and TRBJ2-1 gives the full variable domain: GAGVSQSPSNKVTEKGKDVELRCDPISGHTALYWYRQSLGQGLEFLIYFQGNSAPDKSGLPSDRFSAERTGGSVSTLTIQRTQQEDSAVYLCASSLVMTSGMEQFFGPGTRLTVL.

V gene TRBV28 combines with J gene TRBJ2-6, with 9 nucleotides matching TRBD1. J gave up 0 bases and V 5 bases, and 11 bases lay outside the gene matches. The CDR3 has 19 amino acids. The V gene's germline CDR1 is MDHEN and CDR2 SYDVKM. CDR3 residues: CASSPVPGQGTSGANVLTF. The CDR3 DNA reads TGTGCCAGCAGTCCTGTCCCGGGACAGGGAACCTCTGGGGCCAACGTCCTGACTTTC.

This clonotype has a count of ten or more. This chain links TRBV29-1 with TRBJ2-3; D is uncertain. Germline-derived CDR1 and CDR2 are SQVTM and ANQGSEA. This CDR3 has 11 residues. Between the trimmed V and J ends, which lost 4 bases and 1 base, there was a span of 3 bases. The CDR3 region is CSVAGTDTQYF. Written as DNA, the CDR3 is TGCAGCGTTGCTGGCACAGATACGCAGTATTTT.

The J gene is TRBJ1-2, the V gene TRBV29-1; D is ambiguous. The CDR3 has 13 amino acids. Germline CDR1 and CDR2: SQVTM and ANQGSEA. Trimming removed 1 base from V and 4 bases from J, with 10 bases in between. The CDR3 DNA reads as TGCAGCGTTGAAGTTGCAGCAGTCTATGGCTACACCTTC. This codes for CSVEVAAVYGYTF.

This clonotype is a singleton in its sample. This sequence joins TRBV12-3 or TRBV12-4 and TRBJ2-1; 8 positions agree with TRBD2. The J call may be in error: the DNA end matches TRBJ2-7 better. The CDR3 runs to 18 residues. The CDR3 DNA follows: TGTGCCAGCAGTCTCCCTACACCGAGCGGGAGTTCCTACAATGAGCAGTACTTC. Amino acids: CASSLPTPSGSSYNEQYF.

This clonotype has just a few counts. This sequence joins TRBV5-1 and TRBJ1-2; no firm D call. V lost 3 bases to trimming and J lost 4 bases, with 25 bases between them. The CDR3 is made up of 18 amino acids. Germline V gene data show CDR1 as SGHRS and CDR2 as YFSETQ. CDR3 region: CASSWGGEVFIPGYGYTF. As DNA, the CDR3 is TGCGCCAGCAGCTGGGGTGGTGAGGTTTTCATACCGGGCTATGGCTACACCTTC.